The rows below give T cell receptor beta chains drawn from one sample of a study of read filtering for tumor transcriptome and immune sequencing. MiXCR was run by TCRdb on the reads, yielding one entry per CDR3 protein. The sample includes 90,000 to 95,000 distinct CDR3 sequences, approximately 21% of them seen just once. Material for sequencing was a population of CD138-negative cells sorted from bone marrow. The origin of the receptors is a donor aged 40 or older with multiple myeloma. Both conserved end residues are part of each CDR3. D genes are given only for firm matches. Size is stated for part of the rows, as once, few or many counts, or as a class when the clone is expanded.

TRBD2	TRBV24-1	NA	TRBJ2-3	CATASGGAGDTQYF	TGTGCCACCGCCAGCGGGGGGGCAGGAGATACGCAGTATTTT
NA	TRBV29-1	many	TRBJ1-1	CSVEGDTEAFF	TGCAGCGTTGAGGGGGACACTGAAGCTTTCTTT
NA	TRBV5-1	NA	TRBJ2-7	CASSLSPLDPGEQYF	TGCGCCAGCAGCTTGTCCCCGCTAGACCCTGGAGAGCAGTACTTC
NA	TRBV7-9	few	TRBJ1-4	CASSLGVSNEKLFF	TGTGCCAGCAGCTTAGGTGTATCTAATGAAAAACTGTTTTTT
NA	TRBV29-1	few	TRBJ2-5	CSVGPGGETQYF	TGCAGCGTCGGCCCAGGGGGGGAGACCCAGTACTTC
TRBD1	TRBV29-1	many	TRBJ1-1	CSGNRGGSTEAFF	TGCAGCGGGAACAGGGGTGGGAGCACTGAAGCTTTCTTT
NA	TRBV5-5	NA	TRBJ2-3	CASSLDPGTVTQYF	TGTGCCAGCAGCTTGGATCCCGGCACAGTTACGCAGTATTTT
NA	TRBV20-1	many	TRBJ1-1	CSASRPGNTEAFF	TGCAGTGCTAGTCGGCCGGGGAACACTGAAGCTTTCTTT
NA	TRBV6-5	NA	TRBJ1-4	CASTDRKAENLFF	TGTGCCAGCACCGACAGGAAGGCTGAAAATCTGTTTTTT
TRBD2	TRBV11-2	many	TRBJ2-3	CASSLASGRTDTQYF	TGTGCCAGCAGCTTAGCTAGCGGGAGGACAGATACGCAGTATTTT
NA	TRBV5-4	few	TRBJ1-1	CASSLADGREAFF	TGTGCCAGCAGCTTGGCCGACGGACGAGAAGCTTTCTTT
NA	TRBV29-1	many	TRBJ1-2	CSVESGGTTTNPNYGYTF	TGCAGCGTTGAAAGTGGGGGAACAACGACCAACCCAAACTATGGCTACACCTTC
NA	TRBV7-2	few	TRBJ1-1	CASSSLGFTEAFF	TGTGCCAGCAGCTCCCTCGGATTTACTGAAGCTTTCTTT
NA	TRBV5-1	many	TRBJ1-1	CASKVDPNTEAFF	TGCGCCAGCAAAGTGGATCCGAACACTGAAGCTTTCTTT
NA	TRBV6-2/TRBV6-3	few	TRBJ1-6	CASSYILGITGPLHF	TGTGCCAGCAGTTACATTCTGGGAATTACCGGACCCCTCCACTTT
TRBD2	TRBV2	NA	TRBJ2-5	CASSDTPSGQETQYF	TGTGCCAGCAGTGACACTCCTAGCGGTCAAGAGACCCAGTACTTC
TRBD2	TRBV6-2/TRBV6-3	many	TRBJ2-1	CASSPFFSGGRNEQFF	TGTGCCAGCAGTCCCTTTTTTAGCGGGGGTCGGAATGAGCAGTTCTTC
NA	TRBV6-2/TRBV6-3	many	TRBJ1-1	CASSSPLSPEAFF	TGTGCCAGCAGTTCTCCCCTGAGTCCTGAAGCTTTCTTT
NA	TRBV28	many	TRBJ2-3	CASSSRTFLAGATDTQYF	TGTGCCAGCAGTTCACGAACTTTTCTCGCGGGGGCCACAGATACGCAGTATTTT
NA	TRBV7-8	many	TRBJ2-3	CASSLVNVDTQYF	TGTGCCAGCAGCTTAGTCAACGTAGATACGCAGTATTTT
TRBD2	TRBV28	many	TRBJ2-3	CASSLVSRGGTDTQYF	TGTGCCAGCAGTTTAGTTTCGCGGGGGGGTACAGATACGCAGTATTTT
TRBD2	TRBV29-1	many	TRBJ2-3	CSVGGLAGSNTQYF	TGCAGCGTTGGAGGACTAGCGGGGAGTAATACGCAGTATTTT
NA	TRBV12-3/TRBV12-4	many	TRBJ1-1	CASSTLGANTEAFF	TGTGCCAGCAGTACCCTGGGAGCGAACACTGAAGCTTTCTTT
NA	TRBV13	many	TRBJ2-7	CASSPRQPYEQYF	TGTGCCAGCAGCCCCCGTCAGCCATACGAGCAGTACTTC
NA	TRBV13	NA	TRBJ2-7	CASSPAWDSSYEQYF	TGTGCCAGCAGCCCAGCCTGGGACTCCTCCTACGAGCAGTACTTC
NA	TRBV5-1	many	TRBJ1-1	CASSFSTANTEAFF	TGCGCCAGCAGCTTTAGCACGGCTAACACTGAAGCTTTCTTT
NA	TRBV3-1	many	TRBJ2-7	CASSLGGRYEQYF	TGTGCCAGCAGCCTGGGGGGACGTTACGAGCAGTACTTC
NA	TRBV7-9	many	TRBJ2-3	CASSLGRGADTQYF	TGTGCCAGCAGCTTAGGCAGGGGTGCAGATACGCAGTATTTT
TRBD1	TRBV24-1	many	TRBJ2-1	CATSDRYRGQGADEQFF	TGTGCCACCAGTGACCGATACCGTGGACAGGGGGCCGATGAGCAGTTCTTC
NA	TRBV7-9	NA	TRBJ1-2	CASSLVAGPSYGYTF	TGTGCCAGCAGCTTAGTCGCGGGCCCAAGCTATGGCTACACCTTC
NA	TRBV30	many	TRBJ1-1	CAWSAGHLNTEAFF	TGTGCCTGGAGTGCAGGACACTTGAACACTGAAGCTTTCTTT
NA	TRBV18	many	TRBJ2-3	CASSRITDTQYF	TGTGCCAGCTCACGGATCACAGATACGCAGTATTTT
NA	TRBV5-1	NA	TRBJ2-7	CASSLGRGSYEQYF	TGCGCCAGCAGCTTGGGCCGGGGATCCTACGAGCAGTACTTC
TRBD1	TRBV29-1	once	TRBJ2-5	CSVTRTGLMETQYF	TGCAGCGTGACGAGGACAGGTTTGATGGAGACCCAGTACTTC
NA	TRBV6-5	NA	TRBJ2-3	CASGTSTDTQYF	TGTGCCAGCGGTACTAGCACAGATACGCAGTATTTT
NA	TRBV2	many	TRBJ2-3	CASSRLPRTDTQYF	TGTGCCAGCAGCCGACTACCCCGCACAGATACGCAGTATTTT
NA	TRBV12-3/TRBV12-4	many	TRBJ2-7	CASSLAGTWQGGQQYF	TGTGCCAGCAGTTTAGCAGGTACCTGGCAGGGAGGACAGCAGTACTTC
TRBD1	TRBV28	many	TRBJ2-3	CASTGGISDTQYF	TGTGCCAGTACAGGGGGGATTTCAGATACGCAGTATTTT
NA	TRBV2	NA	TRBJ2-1	CASGEGRRSYNEQLF	TGTGCCAGCGGTGAAGGCAGGCGAAGTTACAATGAGCAGCTCTTC
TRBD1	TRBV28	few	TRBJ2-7	CASSSPGTGAYEQYF	TGTGCCAGCAGTTCACCCGGGACAGGAGCCTACGAGCAGTACTTC
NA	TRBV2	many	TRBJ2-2	CASSGQFTGELFF	TGTGCCAGCAGTGGACAGTTCACCGGGGAGCTGTTTTTT
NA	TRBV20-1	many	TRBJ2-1	CSARVPLAGSYNEQFF	TGCAGTGCTAGGGTCCCTTTGGCGGGCTCCTACAATGAGCAGTTCTTC
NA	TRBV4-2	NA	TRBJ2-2	CASSHPIRGPNTGELFF	TGTGCCAGCAGCCATCCTATTCGCGGACCGAACACCGGGGAGCTGTTTTTT
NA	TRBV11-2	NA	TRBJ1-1	CASSLVESTEAFF	TGTGCCAGCAGCTTAGTTGAGAGCACTGAAGCTTTCTTT
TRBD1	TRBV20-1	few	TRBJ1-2	CSAPDRERNGYTF	TGCAGTGCCCCGGACAGGGAACGGAATGGCTACACCTTC
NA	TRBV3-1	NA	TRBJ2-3	CASSQSTDMQYF	TGTGCCAGCAGCCAGAGCACAGATATGCAGTACTTT
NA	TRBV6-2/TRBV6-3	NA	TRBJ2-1	CASSYLRPAGHEQFF	TGTGCCAGCAGTTACCTCCGGCCCGCAGGCCATGAGCAGTTCTTC
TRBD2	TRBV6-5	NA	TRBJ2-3	CASSPLGSGDTDTQYF	TGTGCCAGCAGTCCCTTAGGTAGCGGGGACACAGATACGCAGTATTTT
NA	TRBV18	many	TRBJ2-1	CASSPALNEQFF	TGTGCCAGCTCCCCAGCTCTCAATGAGCAGTTCTTC
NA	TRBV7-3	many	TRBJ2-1	CASSFEPGGSRHQEQFF	TGTGCCAGCAGCTTCGAACCTGGGGGATCGAGGCATCAGGAGCAGTTCTTC
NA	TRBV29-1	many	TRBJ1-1	CSVERVNTEAFF	TGCAGCGTTGAACGCGTGAACACTGAAGCTTTCTTT
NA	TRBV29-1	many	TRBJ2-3	CSVLQGTDTQYF	TGCAGCGTTCTCCAGGGCACAGATACGCAGTATTTT
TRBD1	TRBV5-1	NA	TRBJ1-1	CASSEGQGFSRTEAFF	TGCGCCAGCAGCGAGGGACAGGGGTTCAGTCGGACTGAAGCTTTCTTT
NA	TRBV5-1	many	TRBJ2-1	CASSSFLGGSNEQFF	TGCGCCAGCAGCTCGTTCTTGGGGGGCAGCAATGAGCAGTTCTTC
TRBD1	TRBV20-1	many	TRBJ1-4	CSARGLNEKLFF	TGCAGTGCCAGGGGGCTCAATGAAAAACTGTTTTTT
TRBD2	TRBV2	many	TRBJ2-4	CASSEAPAGGPAKNIQYF	TGTGCCAGCAGTGAAGCGCCAGCGGGGGGGCCTGCCAAAAACATTCAGTACTTC
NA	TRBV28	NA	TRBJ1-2	CASSLWGASDYGYTF	TGTGCCAGCAGTTTATGGGGGGCTAGTGACTATGGCTACACCTTC
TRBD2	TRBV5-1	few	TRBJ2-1	CASSLLAGVSYNEQFF	TGCGCCAGCAGCTTACTAGCGGGGGTTAGCTACAATGAGCAGTTCTTC